The source of this T cell receptor (beta chain) is a study of blood T cells in healthy people across ages. The second PCR ran roughly 6 to 12 cycles with a sample-barcoded 5' primer and J-beta primers. TCRdb re-called the 5' RACE reads with MiXCR, one entry per CDR3 protein. The table includes about 1.4 million distinct CDR3 sequences, approximately 59% detected once. Germline V gene lookup returns CDR1 MGHRA and CDR2 YSYEKL. The J segment lost 4 bases and the V segment lost 2 bases, leaving 11 bases of the junction unmatched. CDR3 length: 16 residues. The chain combines TRBV4-1 with TRBJ2-7, with 7 bases matching TRBD1. The source of this sequence is a man younger than 35 in good health. Sample: blood. This CDR3 is CASSQFTQGVEYEQYF. The CDR3 region has the DNA TGCGCCAGCAGCCAATTCACCCAGGGGGTCGAATACGAGCAGTACTTC.